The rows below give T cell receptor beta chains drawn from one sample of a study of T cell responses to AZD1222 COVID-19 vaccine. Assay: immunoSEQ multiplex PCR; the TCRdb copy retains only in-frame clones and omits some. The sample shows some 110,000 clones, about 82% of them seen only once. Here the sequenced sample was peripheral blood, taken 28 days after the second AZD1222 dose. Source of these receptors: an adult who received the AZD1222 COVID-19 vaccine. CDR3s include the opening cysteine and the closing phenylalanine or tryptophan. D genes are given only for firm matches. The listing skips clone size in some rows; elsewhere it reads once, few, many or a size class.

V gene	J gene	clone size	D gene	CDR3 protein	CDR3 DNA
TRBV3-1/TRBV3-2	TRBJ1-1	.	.	CASSQDSAGYTEAFF	TGTGCCAGCAGCCAAGATTCGGCAGGGTACACTGAAGCTTTCTTT
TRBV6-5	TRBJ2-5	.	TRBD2	CASSYSLAGTQETQYF	TGTGCCAGCAGTTACTCCCTAGCGGGCACACAAGAGACCCAGTACTTC
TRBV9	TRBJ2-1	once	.	CASSVAKTGAYNEQFF	TGTGCCAGCAGCGTAGCTAAGACGGGAGCCTACAATGAGCAGTTCTTC
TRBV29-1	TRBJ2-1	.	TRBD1	CSVTGPGQGSYNEQFF	TGCAGCGTTACAGGGCCGGGACAGGGGTCCTACAATGAGCAGTTCTTC
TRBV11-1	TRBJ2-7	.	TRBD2	CASSFSQTSPSYEQYF	TGTGCCAGCAGCTTCTCCCAGACTAGCCCTTCCTACGAGCAGTACTTC
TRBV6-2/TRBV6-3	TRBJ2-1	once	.	CASSYASSYNEQFF	TGTGCCAGCAGTTATGCCTCTTCCTACAATGAGCAGTTCTTC
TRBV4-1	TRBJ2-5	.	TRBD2	CASSQAPLAGAQETQYF	TGCGCCAGCAGCCAAGCCCCCCTAGCGGGGGCCCAAGAGACCCAGTACTTC
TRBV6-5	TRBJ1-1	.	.	CASSYSTGDTEAFF	TGTGCCAGCAGTTACTCCACGGGGGACACTGAAGCTTTCTTT
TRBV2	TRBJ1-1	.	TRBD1	CASSKTDRERAFF	TGTGCCAGCAGTAAAACGGACAGGGAGAGAGCTTTCTTT
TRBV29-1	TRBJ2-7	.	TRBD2	CSVTLAGGSEQYF	TGCAGCGTTACCTTAGCGGGAGGCTCCGAGCAGTACTTC
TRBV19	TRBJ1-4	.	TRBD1	CASRGTGRTNEKLFF	TGTGCCAGTAGAGGGACAGGGAGGACTAATGAAAAACTGTTTTTT
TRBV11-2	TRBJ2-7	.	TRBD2	CASSLGKLAGGPWEQYF	TGTGCCAGCAGCTTAGGGAAGTTAGCGGGAGGGCCGTGGGAGCAGTACTTC
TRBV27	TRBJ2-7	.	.	CASSLFEAPYEQYF	TGTGCCAGCAGTTTATTCGAAGCGCCCTACGAGCAGTACTTC
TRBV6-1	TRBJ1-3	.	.	CASSEGASWNTIYF	TGTGCCAGCAGTGAAGGGGCCAGCTGGAACACCATATATTTT
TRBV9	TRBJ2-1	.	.	CASSVSEGQPEQFF	TGTGCCAGCAGCGTGTCGGAGGGCCAACCGGAGCAGTTCTTC
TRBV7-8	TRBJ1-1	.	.	CASNPTGYTEAFF	TGTGCCAGCAACCCTACAGGGTACACTGAAGCTTTCTTT
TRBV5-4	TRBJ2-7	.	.	CASSPAGPGEGYEQYF	TGTGCCAGCAGCCCCGCCGGTCCGGGAGAGGGCTACGAGCAGTACTTC
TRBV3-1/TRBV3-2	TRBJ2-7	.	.	CASSQLSQGLGLYEQYF	TGTGCCAGCAGCCAACTATCACAGGGTTTAGGCCTCTACGAGCAGTACTTC
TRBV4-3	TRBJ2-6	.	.	CASSQGRLGANVLTF	TGCGCCAGCAGCCAGGGAAGGCTAGGGGCCAACGTCCTGACTTTC
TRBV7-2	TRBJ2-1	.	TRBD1	CASSLTGANEQFF	TGTGCCAGCAGCTTAACAGGGGCCAATGAGCAGTTCTTC
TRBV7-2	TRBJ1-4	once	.	CASSQLDGATNEKLFF	TGTGCCAGCAGCCAATTGGACGGGGCAACTAATGAAAAACTGTTTTTT
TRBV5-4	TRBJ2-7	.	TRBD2	CASSFVPEASGVSYEQYF	TGTGCCAGCAGCTTCGTCCCCGAGGCTAGCGGGGTGTCCTACGAGCAGTACTTC
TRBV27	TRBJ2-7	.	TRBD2	CASSRLAGHPNYEQYF	TGTGCCAGCTCAAGACTAGCGGGCCACCCAAACTACGAGCAGTACTTC
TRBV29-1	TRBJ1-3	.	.	CSVEAETEAGNTIYF	TGCAGCGTTGAAGCCGAGACGGAGGCGGGAAACACCATATATTTT
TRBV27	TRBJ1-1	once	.	CASSLNEGLMNTEAFF	TGTGCCAGCAGTTTAAATGAGGGGCTTATGAACACTGAAGCTTTCTTT
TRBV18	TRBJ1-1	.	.	CASSPQGSNTEAFF	TGTGCCAGCTCACCCCAGGGTTCGAACACTGAAGCTTTCTTT
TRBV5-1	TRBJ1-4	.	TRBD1	CASSLAAGGTNEKLFF	TGCGCCAGCAGCTTGGCTGCAGGGGGAACTAATGAAAAACTGTTTTTT
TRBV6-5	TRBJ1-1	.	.	CASSYAREGGHTEAFF	TGTGCCAGCAGTTACGCTCGGGAAGGGGGACACACTGAAGCTTTCTTT
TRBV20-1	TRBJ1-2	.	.	CSALTGNGYTF	TGCAGTGCTCTCACAGGGAATGGCTACACCTTC
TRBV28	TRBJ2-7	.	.	CASSFSPNHEQYF	TGTGCCAGCAGTTTTTCCCCGAACCACGAGCAGTACTTC
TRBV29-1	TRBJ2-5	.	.	CSVPGALETQYF	TGCAGCGTCCCCGGGGCGCTGGAGACCCAGTACTTC
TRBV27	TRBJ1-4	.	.	CASTPRGGDEKLFF	TGTGCCAGCACCCCTCGGGGGGGGGATGAAAAACTGTTTTTT
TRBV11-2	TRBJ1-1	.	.	CASRPPLGTEAFF	TGTGCCAGCAGGCCTCCTCTTGGCACTGAAGCTTTCTTT
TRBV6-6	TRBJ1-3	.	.	CASSLAGNTIYF	TGTGCCAGCAGTTTAGCAGGAAACACCATATATTTT
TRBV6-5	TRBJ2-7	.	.	CASSYSEGSGYEQYF	TGTGCCAGCAGTTACTCCGAGGGATCGGGGTACGAGCAGTACTTC
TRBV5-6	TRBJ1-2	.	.	CASSQTGSYGYTF	TGTGCCAGCAGCCAAACAGGGTCCTATGGCTACACCTTC
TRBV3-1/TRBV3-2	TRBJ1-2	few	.	CASSQDYYGYTF	TGTGCCAGCAGCCAAGATTACTATGGCTACACCTTC
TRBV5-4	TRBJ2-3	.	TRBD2	CASSLGLAGKDTQYF	TGTGCCAGCAGCTTAGGGCTAGCGGGCAAAGATACGCAGTATTTT
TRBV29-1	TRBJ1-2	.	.	CSVVPQGRIGYGYTF	TGCAGCGTCGTTCCTCAGGGACGGATAGGATATGGCTACACCTTC
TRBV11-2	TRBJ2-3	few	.	CASSPVPPGTDTQYF	TGTGCCAGCAGCCCGGTCCCTCCCGGCACAGATACGCAGTATTTT
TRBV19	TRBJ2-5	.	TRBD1	CASSLTGTGAQETQYF	TGTGCCAGTAGCTTGACCGGGACAGGGGCTCAAGAGACCCAGTACTTC
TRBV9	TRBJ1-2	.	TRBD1	CASSPQQGAGYGYTF	TGTGCCAGCAGCCCCCAACAGGGGGCTGGCTATGGCTACACCTTC
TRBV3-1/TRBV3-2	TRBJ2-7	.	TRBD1	CASSPETGGSSEQYF	TGTGCCAGCAGCCCCGAGACAGGGGGCTCGAGCGAGCAGTACTTC
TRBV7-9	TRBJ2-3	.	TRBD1	CASSSRDRGHDTQYF	TGTGCCAGCAGCTCCCGGGACAGGGGGCATGATACGCAGTATTTT
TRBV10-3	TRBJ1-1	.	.	CAISENRDTEAFF	TGTGCCATCAGTGAGAATAGAGACACTGAAGCTTTCTTT
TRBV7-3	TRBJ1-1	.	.	CASSLTYGNTEAFF	TGTGCCAGCAGCTTAACGTACGGAAACACTGAAGCTTTCTTT
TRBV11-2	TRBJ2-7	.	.	CASSLDVGGTGEQYF	TGTGCCAGCAGCTTAGATGTGGGCGGGACCGGCGAGCAGTACTTC
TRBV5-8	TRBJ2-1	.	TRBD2	CASSMGLAGYNEQFF	TGTGCCAGCAGCATGGGACTAGCGGGCTACAATGAGCAGTTCTTC
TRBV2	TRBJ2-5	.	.	CASSPGQETQYF	TGTGCCAGCAGTCCGGGCCAAGAGACCCAGTACTTC
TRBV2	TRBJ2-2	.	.	CASQGVGTGELFF	TGTGCCAGCCAAGGGGTAGGGACCGGGGAGCTGTTTTTT
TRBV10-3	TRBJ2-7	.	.	CAISDITGAGAYEQYF	TGTGCCATCAGTGATATCACGGGAGCTGGGGCCTACGAGCAGTACTTC
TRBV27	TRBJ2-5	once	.	CASSSSFQETQYF	TGTGCCAGCAGTTCGTCGTTCCAAGAGACCCAGTACTTC
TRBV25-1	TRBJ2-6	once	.	CASSDPSTGTGANVLTF	TGTGCCAGCAGTGATCCCTCGACTGGGACGGGGGCCAACGTCCTGACTTTC
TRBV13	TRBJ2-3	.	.	CASSLELYPDTQYF	TGTGCCAGCAGCTTAGAGCTATACCCAGATACGCAGTATTTT